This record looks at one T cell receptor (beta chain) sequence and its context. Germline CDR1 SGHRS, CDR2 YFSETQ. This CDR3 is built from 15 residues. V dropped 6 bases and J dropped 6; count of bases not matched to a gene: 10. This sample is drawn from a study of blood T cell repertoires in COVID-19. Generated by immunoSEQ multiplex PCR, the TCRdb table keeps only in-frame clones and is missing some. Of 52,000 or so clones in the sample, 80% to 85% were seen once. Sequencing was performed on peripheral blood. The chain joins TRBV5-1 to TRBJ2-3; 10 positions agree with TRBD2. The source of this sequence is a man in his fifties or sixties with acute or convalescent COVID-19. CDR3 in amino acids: CASTDLAGVDDTQYF. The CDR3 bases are TGCGCCAGCACTGATCTAGCGGGGGTTGACGATACGCAGTATTTT.